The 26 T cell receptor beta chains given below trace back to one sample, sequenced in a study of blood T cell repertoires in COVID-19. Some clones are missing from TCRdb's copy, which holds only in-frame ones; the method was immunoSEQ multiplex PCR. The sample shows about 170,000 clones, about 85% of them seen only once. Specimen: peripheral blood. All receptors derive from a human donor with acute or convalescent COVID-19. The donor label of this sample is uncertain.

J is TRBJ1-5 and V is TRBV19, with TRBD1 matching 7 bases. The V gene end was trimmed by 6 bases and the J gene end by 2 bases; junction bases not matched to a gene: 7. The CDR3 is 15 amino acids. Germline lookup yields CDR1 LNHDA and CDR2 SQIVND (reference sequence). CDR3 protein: CASSTYTGGNQPQHF. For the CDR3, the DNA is TGTGCCAGTAGCACCTATACAGGGGGCAATCAGCCCCAGCATTTT.

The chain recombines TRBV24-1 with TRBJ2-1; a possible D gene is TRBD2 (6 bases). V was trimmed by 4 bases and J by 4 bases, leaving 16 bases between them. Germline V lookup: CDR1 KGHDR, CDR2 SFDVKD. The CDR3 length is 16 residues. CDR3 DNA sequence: TGTGCCACCAGTGACCGGGACTCGAAACTATACAATGAGCAGTTCTTC. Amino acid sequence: CATSDRDSKLYNEQFF.

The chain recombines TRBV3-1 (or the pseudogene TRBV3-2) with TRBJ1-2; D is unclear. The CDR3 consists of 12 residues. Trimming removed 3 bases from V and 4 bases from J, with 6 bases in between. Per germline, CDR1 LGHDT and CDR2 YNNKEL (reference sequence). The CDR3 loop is CASSQGGYGYTF. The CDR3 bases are TGTGCCAGCAGCCAGGGAGGCTATGGCTACACCTTC.

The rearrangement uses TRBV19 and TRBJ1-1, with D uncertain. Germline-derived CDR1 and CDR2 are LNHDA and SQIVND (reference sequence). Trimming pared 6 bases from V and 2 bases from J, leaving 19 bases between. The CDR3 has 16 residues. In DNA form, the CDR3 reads TGTGCCAGTAGGGGCTTCGGGAAGAAACTTAACACTGAAGCTTTCTTT. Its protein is CASRGFGKKLNTEAFF.

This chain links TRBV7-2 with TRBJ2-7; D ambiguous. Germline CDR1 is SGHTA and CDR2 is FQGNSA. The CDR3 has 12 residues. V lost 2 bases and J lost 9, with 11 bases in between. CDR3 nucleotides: TGTGCCAGCAGCTTATCTTTACTTGGGCAGTACTTC. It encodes CASSLSLLGQYF.

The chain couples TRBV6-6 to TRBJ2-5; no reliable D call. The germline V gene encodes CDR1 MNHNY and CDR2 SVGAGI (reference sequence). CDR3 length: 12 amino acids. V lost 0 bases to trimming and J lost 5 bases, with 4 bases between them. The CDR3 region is CASSYSRETQYF. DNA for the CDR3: TGTGCCAGCAGTTACTCGCGGGAGACCCAGTACTTC.

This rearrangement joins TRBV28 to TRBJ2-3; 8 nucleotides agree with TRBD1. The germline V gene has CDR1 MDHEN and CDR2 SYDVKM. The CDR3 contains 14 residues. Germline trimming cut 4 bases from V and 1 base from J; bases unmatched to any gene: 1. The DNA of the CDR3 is TGTGCCAGCAGTTCGGGACAGGGCACAGATACGCAGTATTTT. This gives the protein CASSSGQGTDTQYF.

As DNA, the CDR3 is TGTGCCACCAGCCTATTTGGGGGGACCTACGAGCAGTACTTC. Translation: CATSLFGGTYEQYF. The chain recombines TRBV15 with TRBJ2-7; D perhaps matches TRBD2 (6 bases). The CDR3 consists of 14 residues. The V gene lost 5 bases and the J gene lost 2 bases, with 13 bases spanning the gap. CDR1 and CDR2 (germline): LNHNV, YYDKDF (reference sequence).

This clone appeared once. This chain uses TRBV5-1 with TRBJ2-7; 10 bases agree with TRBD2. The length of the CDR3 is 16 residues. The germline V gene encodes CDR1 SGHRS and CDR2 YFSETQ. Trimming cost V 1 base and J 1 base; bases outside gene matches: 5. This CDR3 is CASSLLASGGSYEQYF. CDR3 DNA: TGCGCCAGCAGCTTGTTGGCTAGCGGGGGATCCTACGAGCAGTACTTC.

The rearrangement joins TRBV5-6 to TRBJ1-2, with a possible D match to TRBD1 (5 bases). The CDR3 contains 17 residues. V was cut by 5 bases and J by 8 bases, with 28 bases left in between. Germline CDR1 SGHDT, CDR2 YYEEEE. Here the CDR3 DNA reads TGTGCCAGCAGACTATACGGGGGTTTGGCAGCCCAGGAGGGCTACACCTTC. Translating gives CASRLYGGLAAQEGYTF.

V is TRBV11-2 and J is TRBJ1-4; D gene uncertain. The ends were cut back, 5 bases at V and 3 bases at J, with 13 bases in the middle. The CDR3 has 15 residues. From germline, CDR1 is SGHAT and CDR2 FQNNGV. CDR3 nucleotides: TGTGCCAGCAGCCCCCCGGTTATGTCTAATGAAAAACTGTTTTTT. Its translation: CASSPPVMSNEKLFF.

Written as DNA, the CDR3 is TGTGCCAGCAGCTTTGAAGGGACAGGGAACACTGAAGCTTTCTTT. This translates into CASSFEGTGNTEAFF. The rearrangement links TRBV5-5 to TRBJ1-1; 8 bases are a match to TRBD1. This CDR3 contains 15 residues. Looked up from germline, CDR1 is SGHKS and CDR2 is YYEKEE (reference sequence). The trim removed 2 bases at V and 1 base at J, leaving 4 bases unmatched.

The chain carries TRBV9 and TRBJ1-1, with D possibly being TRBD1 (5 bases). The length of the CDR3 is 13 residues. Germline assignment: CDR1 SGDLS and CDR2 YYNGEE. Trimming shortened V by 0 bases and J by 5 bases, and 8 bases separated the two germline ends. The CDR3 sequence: CASSVGTQTEAFF. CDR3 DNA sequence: TGTGCCAGCAGCGTAGGGACACAGACTGAAGCTTTCTTT.

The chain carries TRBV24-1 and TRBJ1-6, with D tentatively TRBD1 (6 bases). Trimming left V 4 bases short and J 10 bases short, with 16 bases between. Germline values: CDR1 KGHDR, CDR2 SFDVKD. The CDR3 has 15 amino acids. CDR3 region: CATSDPDQGLSPLHF. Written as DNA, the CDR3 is TGTGCCACCAGTGACCCTGATCAGGGGCTATCACCCCTCCACTTT.

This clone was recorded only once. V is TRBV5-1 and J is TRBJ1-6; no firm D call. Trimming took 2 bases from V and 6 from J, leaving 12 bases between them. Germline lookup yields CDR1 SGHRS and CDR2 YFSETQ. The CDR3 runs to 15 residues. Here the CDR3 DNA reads TGCGCCAGCAGCTTAGGACCGGGGAGTAATTCACCCCTCCACTTT. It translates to CASSLGPGSNSPLHF.

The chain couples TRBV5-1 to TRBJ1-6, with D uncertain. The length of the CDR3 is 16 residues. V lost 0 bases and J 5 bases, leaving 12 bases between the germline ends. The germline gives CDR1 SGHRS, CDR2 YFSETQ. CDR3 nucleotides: TGCGCCAGCAGCTTGGTAACAGCCCAGAATAATTCACCCCTCCACTTT. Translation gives CASSLVTAQNNSPLHF.

CDR3 in amino acids: CASSQVYRGTEAFF. CDR3 bases: TGCGCCAGCAGCCAAGTCTACAGGGGAACTGAAGCTTTCTTT. The V and J genes are TRBV4-3 and TRBJ1-1; 7 bases line up with TRBD1. Germline values: CDR1 LGHNA, CDR2 YSLEER. The V and J ends lost 1 base and 5 bases, in that order; junction bases with no gene match: 4. CDR3 size: 14 residues.

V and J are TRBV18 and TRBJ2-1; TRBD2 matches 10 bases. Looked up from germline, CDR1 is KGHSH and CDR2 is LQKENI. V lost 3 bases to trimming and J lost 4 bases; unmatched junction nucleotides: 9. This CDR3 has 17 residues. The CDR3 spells CASSPRTLAGAYNEQFF. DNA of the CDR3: TGTGCCAGCTCACCCCGTACCCTAGCGGGGGCATACAATGAGCAGTTCTTC.

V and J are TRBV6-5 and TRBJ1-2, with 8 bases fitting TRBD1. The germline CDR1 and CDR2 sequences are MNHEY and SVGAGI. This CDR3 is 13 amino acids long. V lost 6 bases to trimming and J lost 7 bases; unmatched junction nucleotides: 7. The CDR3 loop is CASRADRGGGYTF. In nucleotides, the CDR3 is TGTGCCAGCAGAGCAGACAGGGGAGGTGGCTACACCTTC.

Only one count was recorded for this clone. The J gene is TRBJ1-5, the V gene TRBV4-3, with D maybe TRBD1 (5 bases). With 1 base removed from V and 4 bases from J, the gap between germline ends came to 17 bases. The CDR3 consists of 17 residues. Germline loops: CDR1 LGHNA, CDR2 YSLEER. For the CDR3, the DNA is TGCGCCAGCAGCCAAGTATGGGACGGGGGGAATAATCAGCCCCAGCATTTT. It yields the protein CASSQVWDGGNNQPQHF.

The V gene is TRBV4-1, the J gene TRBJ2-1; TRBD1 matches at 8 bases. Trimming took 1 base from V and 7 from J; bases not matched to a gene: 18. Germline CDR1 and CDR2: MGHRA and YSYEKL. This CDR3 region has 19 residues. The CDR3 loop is CASSQVSHGDRLRRNEQFF. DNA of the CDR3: TGCGCCAGCAGCCAAGTCTCGCACGGGGACAGGCTAAGGCGAAATGAGCAGTTCTTC.

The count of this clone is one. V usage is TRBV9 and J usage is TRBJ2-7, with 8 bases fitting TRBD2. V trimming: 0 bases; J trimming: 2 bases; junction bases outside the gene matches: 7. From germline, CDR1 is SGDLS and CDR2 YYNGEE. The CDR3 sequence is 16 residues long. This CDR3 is CASSVAGAGGPYEQYF. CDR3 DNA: TGTGCCAGCAGCGTAGCTGGGGCGGGGGGACCCTACGAGCAGTACTTC.

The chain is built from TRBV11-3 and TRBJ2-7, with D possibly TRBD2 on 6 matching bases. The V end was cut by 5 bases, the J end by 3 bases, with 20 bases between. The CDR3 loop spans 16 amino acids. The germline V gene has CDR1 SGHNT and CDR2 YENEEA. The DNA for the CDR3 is TGTGCCAGCAGCCCCCGGGGGTTCGCGCCATACTACGAGCAGTACTTC. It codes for CASSPRGFAPYYEQYF.

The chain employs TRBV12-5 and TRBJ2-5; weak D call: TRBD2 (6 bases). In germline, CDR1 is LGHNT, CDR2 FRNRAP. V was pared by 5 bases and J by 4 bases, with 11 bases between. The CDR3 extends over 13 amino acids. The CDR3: CASGAGRRETQYF. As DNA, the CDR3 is TGTGCTAGTGGTGCGGGGCGGCGAGAGACCCAGTACTTC.

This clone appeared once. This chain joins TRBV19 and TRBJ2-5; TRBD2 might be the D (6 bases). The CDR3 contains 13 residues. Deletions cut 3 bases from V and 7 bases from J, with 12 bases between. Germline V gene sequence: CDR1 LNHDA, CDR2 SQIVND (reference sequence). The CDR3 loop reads CASSIEHGGTQYF. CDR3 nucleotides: TGTGCCAGTAGTATTGAGCACGGGGGGACCCAGTACTTC.

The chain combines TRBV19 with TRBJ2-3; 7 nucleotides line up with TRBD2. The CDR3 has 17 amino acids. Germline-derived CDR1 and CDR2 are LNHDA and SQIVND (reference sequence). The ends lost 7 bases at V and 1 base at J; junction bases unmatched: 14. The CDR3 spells CASTQRLIAGGTDTQYF. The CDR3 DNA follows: TGTGCCAGTACCCAACGCCTGATAGCGGGTGGCACAGATACGCAGTATTTT.